Listed here is a single TCR beta chain. The data belong to a study of technical replicates of blood from a handful of donors. Profiled with immunoSEQ multiplex PCR; TCRdb holds only in-frame clones, not every one. Here the sample spans tens of thousands of clones, roughly nine tenths being singletons. Losses at the gene ends were 3 bases for V and 9 bases for J; bases not matched to a gene: 4. The CDR3 covers 12 residues. Germline loops: CDR1 SQVTM, CDR2 ANQGSEA. The specimen was T cells isolated from PBMCs. The chain links TRBV29-1 to TRBJ2-1; 8 bases agree with TRBD2. This receptor was taken from a human donor in good health. CDR3 sequence: CSVDSGKIEQFF. The CDR3 DNA sequence: TGCAGCGTTGATAGCGGGAAAATTGAGCAGTTCTTC.